The sequence of this T cell receptor beta chain was determined in a study of cytomegalovirus exposure and HLA in healthy donors (TCRdb year 2017). Study-level background: An earlier analysis of several hundred of the donors reported approximately 260 Gb of sequence data and 95 million to 120 million unique TCR beta sequences obtained from about 179 million T cells. Approximately 300 gigabases of sequencing data and roughly 80 million unique TCR sequences made up an early release that covered several hundred HLA-typed donors. Of the approximately 400 genotyped donors, 70% to 90% were placed in the genetic ancestry cluster associated with self-reported Caucasian donors. The study was designed to test whether signatures of past pathogen exposure could be identified by cataloging public T cell receptors. The study used immunosequencing to profile the T cell repertoires of approximately 640 subjects and linked those repertoires to cytomegalovirus serostatus. Along with the approximately 700-subject first cohort, a separate validation cohort of around 120 different subjects was used. The study combined high-throughput TCR immunosequencing, statistical association of individual TCRs with disease status, and machine learning to predict cytomegalovirus infection status. A later analysis re-examined previously published TCR beta repertoires from more than 650 donors and added high-resolution HLA genotyping to investigate patterns of TCR occurrence. Rather than drawing on any new phenotypic data, the later analysis identified candidate immune exposures from TCR beta sequences and the way those sequences occurred across donors. An earlier analysis of approximately 640 of the donors applied high-throughput TCR beta sequencing to assess whether each TCR beta V gene segment acted as functional or pseudogenic. Alongside the repertoire data, information on donor age, sex, ethnicity and CMV serostatus was compiled. A later genetic analysis took genome-wide SNP genotypes for 398 of the 666 donors and used that subset as a discovery cohort. Every repertoire in the discovery cohort had been generated on one and the same sequencing platform. HLA typing covered class I and class II loci at four-digit resolution. Typing coverage differed by locus: A, B, C, DRB1 and DQB1 were typed in about 620-640 donors, DQA1 in 500 to 550, DPA1 in over 600, and DPB1 in 450 to 480. About five DR-DQ haplotypes were treated as single units for association and clustering because of strong linkage in the cohort. On average, about 200,000 unique TCR beta nucleotide sequences were sequenced per donor among fewer than 500 genotyped donors of the cohort, with roughly 20% of those sequences being non-productive. The investigation overall reported the following: Assigning TCR associations to individual alleles was difficult when HLA alleles, especially DR and DQ, strongly co-occurred. The earlier analysis of some 540 of the donors excluded some 15 rarely observed V segments, including chromosome 9 orphons, because counts were too low. In a later analysis, several top co-occurrence clusters were reported to appear linked to parvovirus B19, influenza, CMV and Epstein-Barr virus. According to a later analysis, most CMV-associated TCR beta chains appeared to be HLA-restricted, and the HLA associations seemed to be driven largely by CMV exposure. In both the original and validation cohorts, the classifier was reported to diagnose cytomegalovirus status with high specificity and sensitivity. A group of highly shared sequence variants was considered likely to be a technical artifact of the sequencing pipeline. In a later analysis, 15,000 to 20,000 TCR beta sequences were associated with specific HLA alleles at a false discovery rate of 0.05. A few of the identified cytomegalovirus-associated TCR beta chains were confirmed in vitro to be specific for cytomegalovirus antigens. Sequencing depth was assumed to be roughly uniform across donors in the presence/absence analyses, though that assumption may not hold. Correlated functional status among segregating V segments might reflect linkage disequilibrium, but an unknown experimental factor could not be ruled out. Broadly in line with IMGT annotations, most TCR beta V segments showed up in productive rearrangements about 87% or about 30% of the time in an earlier analysis of around 600 of the donors. The authors suggested that the approach could potentially be generalized to other disease states and immunological phenotypes. A total of 164 TCR beta chains were listed by the study as associated with cytomegalovirus. A further reported finding was that TCR beta sequences accurately predicted the HLA-A and HLA-B alleles for most subjects in the first cohort. V-gene and J-gene trimming of TCR beta chains was associated with a missense DCLRE1C variant in a later genetic analysis, and the association was replicated in an independent cohort. Compared with the approximately 710-donor mean, donors in an Asian-associated ancestry cluster had fewer N-insertions in productive TCRs, according to a later genetic analysis. Because HLA typing was missing for some donors at each locus, association tests included only the typed subset. In a later analysis, the rate of TCR association differed among HLA loci, with DRB1 alleles having the most associated TCRs and HLA-C alleles having the fewest. This cohort had only TCR beta chains sequenced, and the lack of alpha or paired-chain data limited which features could be detected. Across donors, most TCR sequences were observed very rarely, whereas some public TCRs were present in many individuals. In a later analysis, HLA-associated TCR beta chains showed more clonal expansion and lower generation probabilities than non-associated chains that were equally common. Immune exposure information for the cohort was limited to CMV serostatus.

The library was prepared using the immunoSEQ multiplex PCR assay. For the multiplex PCR, a mixture combining 60 forward primers for TCR Vbeta segments and 13 reverse primers for TCR Jbeta segments was used. Amplification of the CDR3 region of rearranged TCR beta genes was performed with a multiplex PCR assay on genomic DNA. Amplified TCR beta libraries were sequenced as 87-base-pair reads on the Illumina HiSeq System. The original pipeline was this. In a later analysis, some 80 million unique TCR beta chains were counted across the roughly 670 repertoires, and about 9.9 million of these chains were shared by at least two donors. Raw reads were error-corrected and collapsed into unique sequences with a nearest-neighbor algorithm that merged closely related sequences to remove PCR and sequencing errors. V, D and J gene segments were assigned by aligning CDR3 sequences to IMGT reference sequences. For a sequence to be retained, at least a six-nucleotide match to both a V gene segment and a J gene segment was required. Rearrangements were called productive when the CDR3 lacked stop codons and stayed in frame with V and J; all others were non-productive. CDR3 was defined according to IMGT convention as the region running from the second conserved V-encoded cysteine to the conserved J-encoded phenylalanine. Sequences without an unambiguous match to a single V gene segment were excluded from the earlier analysis of a few hundred of the donors. In an earlier analysis of several hundred of the donors, a V segment was called functional when productive rearrangements were above 56.7%, and segregating when the standard deviation between donors exceeded 5%. A statistical classification framework was developed to diagnose cytomegalovirus status using the catalog of TCR beta chain sequences. In a later analysis, TCR nucleotide sequences were compared against IMGT/GENE-DB human TR gene sequences so that V and J genes could be assigned. In a later analysis, CDR3 sequences and most-parsimonious VDJ recombination scenarios were assigned using the TCRdist pipeline. A later analysis defined each TCR beta chain by its CDR3 amino acid sequence plus V-gene family, and excluded reads lacking a unique V-gene family. To address suspected cross-contamination and a sequencing artifact, a later analysis removed roughly 640 highly shared, low-generation-probability nucleotide sequences. In a later analysis, a clonal expansion index was calculated for each public chain from normalized within-repertoire ranks of inferred template counts. A later analysis computed generation probabilities with a VDJ recombination model fitted to out-of-frame rearrangements, and checked the results against IGoR. In a later analysis, TCR-TCR, TCR-HLA and TCR-CMV co-occurrence was scored with hypergeometric tests, and a repertoire-size bias correction was applied to TCR pairs. False discovery rates were estimated in a later analysis by permuting HLA or CMV assignments 20 times. In a later analysis, co-occurring TCRs were grouped with DBSCAN, and TCRdist sequence similarity was added when clustering was performed within HLA-allele-positive subsets. Repertoires with fewer than 30,000 or more than 120,000 public chains, plus five repertoires with anomalous nucleotide sharing, were excluded from co-occurrence clustering. Drawn from immuneACCESS, this table holds only the in-frame rearrangements with V and J called that TCRdb kept. Clones are partly lost; checked studies trace under half to an unresolved V gene and leave the rest unexplained. D and trimming come from the DNA, and the V and J calls and clone size come from that table. This sample lists 200,000 to 250,000 clones; roughly 88% were detected once. 0.71% of the sample rests with the top ten.

This clone has more than one count but fewer than ten. Its antigen is not yet known. There are no base qualities to consult, and no much larger clone falls within one base. The cohort was made up of around 720 healthy bone marrow donors. At the time of sampling, all cohort members were nominally healthy, though unrecorded immune exposures were likely present. The donor was CMV seronegative and was included in the group of over 300 seronegative cohort members. A peripheral blood sample was provided by each donor, and peripheral blood mononuclear cells were used for TCR beta sequencing. The Qiagen DNeasy Blood Extraction Kit was used to extract genomic DNA from the blood cell samples. This clonotype originated in a boy younger than 10 in good health and CMV-seronegative. The sequencing sample was made of PBMCs.

The encoded CDR3 is CSVDLSAGQETQYF. Here is the DNA: TGCAGCGTCGACCTATCAGCGGGCCAAGAGACCCAGTACTTC. This chain joins TRBV29-1 to TRBJ2-5; the D region possibly corresponds to TRBD2 (6 bases align). CDR1 and CDR2 were assigned from the germline V gene as SQVTM and ANQGSEA. Deletion took 6 bases off V and 1 base off J, with a span of 15 bases between the germline ends. The CDR3 starts with the cysteine, ends with the phenylalanine, and has 14 residues. The sequence is cut down to CDR3 DNA, 42 bases in frame from base 1.